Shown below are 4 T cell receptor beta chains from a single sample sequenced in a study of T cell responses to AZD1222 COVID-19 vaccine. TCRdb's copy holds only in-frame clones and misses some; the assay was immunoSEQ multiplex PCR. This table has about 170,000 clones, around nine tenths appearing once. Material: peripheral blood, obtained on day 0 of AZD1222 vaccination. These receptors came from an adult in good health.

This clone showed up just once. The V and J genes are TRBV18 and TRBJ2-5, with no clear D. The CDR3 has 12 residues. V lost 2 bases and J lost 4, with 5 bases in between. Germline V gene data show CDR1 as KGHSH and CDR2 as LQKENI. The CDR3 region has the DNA TGTGCCAGCTCACCATCGGGAGAGACCCAGTACTTC. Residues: CASSPSGETQYF.

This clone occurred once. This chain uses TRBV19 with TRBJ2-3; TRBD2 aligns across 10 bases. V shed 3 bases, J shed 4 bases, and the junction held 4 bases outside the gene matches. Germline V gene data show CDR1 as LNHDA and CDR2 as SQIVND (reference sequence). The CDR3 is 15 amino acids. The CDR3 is CASSILLAGADTQYF. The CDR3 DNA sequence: TGTGCCAGTAGTATCCTGCTAGCGGGAGCAGATACGCAGTATTTT.

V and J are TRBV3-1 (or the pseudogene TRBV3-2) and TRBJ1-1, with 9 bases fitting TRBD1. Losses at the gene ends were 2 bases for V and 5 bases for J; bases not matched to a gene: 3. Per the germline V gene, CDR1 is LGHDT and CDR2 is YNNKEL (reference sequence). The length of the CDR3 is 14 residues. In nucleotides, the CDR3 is TGTGCCAGCAGCCAAACAGGGGGCCGAACTGAAGCTTTCTTT. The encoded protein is CASSQTGGRTEAFF.

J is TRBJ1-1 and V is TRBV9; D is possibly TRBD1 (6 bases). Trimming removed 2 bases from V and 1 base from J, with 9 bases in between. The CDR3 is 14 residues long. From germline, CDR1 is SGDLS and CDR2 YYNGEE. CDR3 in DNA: TGTGCCAGCAGCGTGACAGGTTCGAACACTGAAGCTTTCTTT. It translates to CASSVTGSNTEAFF. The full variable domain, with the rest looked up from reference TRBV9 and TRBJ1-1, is DSGVTQTPKHLITATGQRVTLRCSPRSGDLSVYWYQQSLDQGLQFLIQYYNGEERAKGNILERFSAQQFPDLHSELNLSSLELGDSALYFCASSVTGSNTEAFFGQGTRLTVV.